This TCR beta chain is from a study of shared clonotypes between healthy human individuals. Study-level information: The study enrolled a couple of women and a few men aged 18 to 49.

Every one of the donors was a Caucasian adult that lived in Nashville, Tennessee. Comment on this clone: The antigen remains unidentified.

Study-level findings and limits: Unshared clonotypes carried lower generation probabilities than those common to all four donors. Expectations were that clonotype sharing among donors would be affected by sequencing depth.

Here immunoSEQ multiplex PCR was the method, and the copy in TCRdb shows in-frame clones only, minus some. The table lists 1,400,000 or so clones, roughly 98.5% of them singletons. Germline V lookup: CDR1 MRHNA, CDR2 SNTAGT. The CDR3 has 15 amino acids. V was clipped by 2 bases and J by 3 bases; unmatched bases: 5. The TCR was taken from a man aged 30 to 45 in good health. Sequenced sample: naive CD4+ T cells sorted from blood. Described subset: CD45RA+ positively selected. The chain recombines TRBV6-4 with TRBJ2-3, with TRBD2 matching over 7 bases. The CDR3 region has the DNA TGTGCCAGCAGTGACGCAGCGGGATTGACAGATACGCAGTATTTT. Amino acid sequence: CASSDAAGLTDTQYF.